The text below deals with one T cell receptor (beta chain). The data were produced by immunoSEQ multiplex PCR, yet TCRdb's version contains in-frame clones alone and is incomplete. The table lists 170,000 or so clones, more than 85% of them singletons, with 7% to 8% in the top ten. This specimen belongs to a study of blood T cell repertoires in COVID-19. Residents of 20 to 25 US areas, aged about 18 to 89 years, made up the participants. Participant-given clinical history determined each cohort assignment. The sample consisted of PBMCs or T cells enriched from blood (not recorded which). This TCR derives from a woman in her forties or fifties who had recovered from COVID-19.

CDR3 DNA sequence: TGTGCCAGCACCTTAATGGAGGGCGTAGGTTCACCCCTCCACTTT. Encoded protein: CASTLMEGVGSPLHF. This chain connects TRBV28 to TRBJ1-6; the D is unclear. V lost 7 bases and J lost 9, with 19 bases in between. Germline loops: CDR1 MDHEN, CDR2 SYDVKM. This CDR3 contains 15 residues.